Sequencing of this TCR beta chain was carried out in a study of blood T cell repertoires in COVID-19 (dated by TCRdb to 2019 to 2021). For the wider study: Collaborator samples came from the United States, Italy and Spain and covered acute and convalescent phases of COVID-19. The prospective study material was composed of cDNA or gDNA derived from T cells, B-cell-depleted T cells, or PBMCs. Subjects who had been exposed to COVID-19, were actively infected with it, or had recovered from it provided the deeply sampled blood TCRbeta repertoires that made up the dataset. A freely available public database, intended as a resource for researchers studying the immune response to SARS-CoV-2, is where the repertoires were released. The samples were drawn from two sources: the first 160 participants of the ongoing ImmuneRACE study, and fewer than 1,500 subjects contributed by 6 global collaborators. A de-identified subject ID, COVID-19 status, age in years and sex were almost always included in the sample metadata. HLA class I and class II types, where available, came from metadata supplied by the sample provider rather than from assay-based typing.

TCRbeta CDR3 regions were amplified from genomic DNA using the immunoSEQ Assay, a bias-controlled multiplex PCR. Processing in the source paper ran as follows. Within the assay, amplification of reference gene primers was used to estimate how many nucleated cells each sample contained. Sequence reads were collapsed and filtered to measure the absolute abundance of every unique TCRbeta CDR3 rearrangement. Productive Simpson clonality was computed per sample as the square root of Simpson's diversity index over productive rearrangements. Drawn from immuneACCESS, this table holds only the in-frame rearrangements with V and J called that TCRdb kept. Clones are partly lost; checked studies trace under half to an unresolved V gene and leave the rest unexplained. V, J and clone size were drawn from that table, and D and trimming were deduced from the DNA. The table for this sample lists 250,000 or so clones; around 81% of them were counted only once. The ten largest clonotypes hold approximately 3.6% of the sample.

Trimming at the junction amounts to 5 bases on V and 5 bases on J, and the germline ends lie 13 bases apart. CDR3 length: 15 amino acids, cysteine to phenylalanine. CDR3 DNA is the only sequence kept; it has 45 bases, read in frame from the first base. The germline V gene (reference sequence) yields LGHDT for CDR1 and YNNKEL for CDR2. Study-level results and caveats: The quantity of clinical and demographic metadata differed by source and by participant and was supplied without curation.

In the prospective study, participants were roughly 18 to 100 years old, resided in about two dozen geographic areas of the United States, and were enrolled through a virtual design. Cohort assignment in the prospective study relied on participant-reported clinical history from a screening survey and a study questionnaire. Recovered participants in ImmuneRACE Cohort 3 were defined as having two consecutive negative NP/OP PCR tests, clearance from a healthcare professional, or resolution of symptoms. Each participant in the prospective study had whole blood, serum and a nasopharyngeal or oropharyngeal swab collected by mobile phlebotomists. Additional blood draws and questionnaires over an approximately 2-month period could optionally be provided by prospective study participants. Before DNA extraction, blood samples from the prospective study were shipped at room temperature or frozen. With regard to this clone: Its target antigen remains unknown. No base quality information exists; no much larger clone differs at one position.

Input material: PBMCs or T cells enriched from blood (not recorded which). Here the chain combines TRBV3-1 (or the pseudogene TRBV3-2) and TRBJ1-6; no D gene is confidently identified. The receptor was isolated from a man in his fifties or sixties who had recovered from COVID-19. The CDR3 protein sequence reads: CASSEYRENNSPLHF. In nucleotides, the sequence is TGTGCCAGCAGCGAATATCGGGAGAATAATTCACCCCTCCACTTT.